One and the same sample provided the 10 T cell receptor beta chains below, sequenced in a study of blood T cell repertoires in COVID-19. Sequencing was performed with immunoSEQ multiplex PCR; in TCRdb, only in-frame clones are kept and a portion is missing. This repertoire shows over 80,000 clones, roughly 75% found once; its top ten account for about 4%. The sequencing input was peripheral blood. The receptor set was obtained from a woman between 50 and 59 years old with acute or convalescent COVID-19.

The chain has TRBV7-9 and TRBJ2-7; D perhaps matches TRBD1 (5 bases). CDR3 length equals 13 residues. V was clipped by 7 bases and J by 0 bases, with 10 bases between them. Looked up from germline, CDR1 is SEHNR and CDR2 is FQNEAQ (reference sequence). The CDR3, as DNA: TGTGCCAGCACGGACACACTCTCCTACGAGCAGTACTTC. Residues: CASTDTLSYEQYF.

This clone was seen a few times. The rearrangement uses TRBV28 and TRBJ1-2, with 8 bases that match TRBD1. V gave up 1 base and J gave up 8 bases; unmatched junction bases: 6. The CDR3 is made up of 14 amino acids. The germline V gene encodes CDR1 MDHEN and CDR2 SYDVKM. CDR3 amino acids: CASSLSQGAKGYTF. The CDR3 region has the DNA TGTGCCAGCAGTTTATCCCAGGGGGCGAAGGGCTACACCTTC.

The chain carries TRBV11-1 and TRBJ2-7; TRBD1 is a possible D gene (6 bases). In germline, CDR1 is SGHAT, CDR2 FQDESV (reference sequence). Trimming shortened V by 5 bases and J by 3 bases, and 11 bases separated the two germline ends. CDR3 length: 13 residues. The CDR3 loop reads CASSGDRSYEQYF. For the CDR3, the DNA is TGTGCCAGCAGCGGAGACAGGAGCTACGAGCAGTACTTC.

The chain combines TRBV19 with TRBJ1-1, with 9 bases lining up with TRBD1. Per the germline V gene, CDR1 is LNHDA and CDR2 is SQIVND (reference sequence). V lost 6 bases, J lost 5 bases, and 7 bases stayed unmatched. The CDR3 has 14 residues. The CDR3 nucleotides read TGTGCCAGTAGCTCACAGGGGGCCATGACTGAAGCTTTCTTT. Its translation: CASSSQGAMTEAFF.

This chain uses TRBV19 with TRBJ1-5, with D perhaps matching TRBD1 (6 bases). With 4 bases removed from V and 4 bases from J, the gap between germline ends came to 11 bases. Per the germline V gene, CDR1 is LNHDA and CDR2 is SQIVND (reference sequence). The CDR3 sequence is 14 residues long. This CDR3 reads CASSTTGLNQPQHF. CDR3 DNA: TGTGCCAGTAGTACCACAGGGCTGAATCAGCCCCAGCATTTT.

The chain combines TRBV30 with TRBJ1-5, with D possibly TRBD1 on 6 matching bases. V shed 1 base and J shed 10 bases, with 17 bases lying between them. This CDR3 comprises 14 residues. Germline CDR1 reads GTSNPN; CDR2 reads SVGIG (reference sequence). CDR3 sequence reads: CAWSARQGQGPQHF. Here the CDR3 DNA reads TGTGCCTGGAGTGCTAGGCAGGGGCAGGGTCCCCAGCATTTT.

Points on this clone: Within the sample, other DNA sequences also encode this same CDR3. The rearrangement links TRBV7-2 to TRBJ1-5, with 8 positions matching TRBD1. After removal of 5 bases from V and 7 bases from J, the junction contained 7 bases not matched to a gene. The CDR3 is 14 amino acids. Germline CDR1 SGHTA, CDR2 FQGNSA. The CDR3 protein is CASSPQGDSQPQHF. In nucleotides, the CDR3 is TGTGCCAGCAGCCCACAGGGGGATTCCCAGCCCCAGCATTTT.

The CDR3 nucleotides are TGTGCCAGCAGTTTACGTCCCGGGGAGCTGTTTTTT. It codes for CASSLRPGELFF. The chain joins TRBV27 to TRBJ2-2; unclear D gene. The CDR3 runs to 12 residues. V was pared by 2 bases and J by 6 bases, with 4 bases between. CDR1 is MNHEY and CDR2 is SMNVEV in the germline V gene (reference sequence).

The genes are TRBV15 and TRBJ2-7; a possible D gene is TRBD1 (6 bases). The germline V gene encodes CDR1 LNHNV and CDR2 YYDKDF (reference sequence). The CDR3 has 15 residues. Trimming took 1 base from V and 2 from J, leaving 12 bases between them. For the CDR3, the DNA is TGTGCCACCAGCAGAGGGGCAGGGGCAGCCTACGAGCAGTACTTC. As protein: CATSRGAGAAYEQYF.

The genes are TRBV5-6 and TRBJ1-1; D uncertain. Germline assignment: CDR1 SGHDT and CDR2 YYEEEE. The V end lost 4 bases, the J end lost 5 bases, and 6 bases lay between the germline ends. The CDR3 length is 11 residues. The CDR3 sequence: CASSRVTEAFF. The CDR3 region has the DNA TGTGCCAGCAGCCGTGTGACTGAAGCTTTCTTT.